A selection of T cell receptor beta chains follows, all from one sample in a study of cytomegalovirus exposure and HLA in healthy donors. This table comes from immunoSEQ multiplex PCR, and its TCRdb copy is limited to in-frame clones, with some not included. This sample has 95,000 to 150,000 clones; about 80% occur once, and the top ten carry around 9.5%. Sequenced material: PBMCs. The receptors originated from a female donor in good health and CMV-seropositive. CDR3s include the opening cysteine and the closing phenylalanine or tryptophan. Fields, in order: J gene, clone size, D gene, V gene, CDR3 DNA, CDR3 protein. A D gene is named only where the DNA matches it firmly. A row's size may be missing; if present it is once, few, many or a size class.

J gene: TRBJ2-1
clone size: -
D gene: -
V gene: TRBV6-4
CDR3 DNA: TGTGCCAGCAGGAGGGGAATGGGGGCCGCAATTGGGGAGCAGTTCTTC
CDR3 protein: CASRRGMGAAIGEQFF

J gene: TRBJ1-4
clone size: -
D gene: -
V gene: TRBV30
CDR3 DNA: TGTGCCTGGGCCAGGGGAAGAGAAAAACTGTTTTTT
CDR3 protein: CAWARGREKLFF

J gene: TRBJ1-2
clone size: -
D gene: -
V gene: TRBV7-9
CDR3 DNA: TGTGCCAGCAGCTTATTAGGGACTGATAACTATGGCTACACCTTC
CDR3 protein: CASSLLGTDNYGYTF

J gene: TRBJ2-7
clone size: -
D gene: TRBD1
V gene: TRBV5-1
CDR3 DNA: TGCGCCAGCAGCTTGTTAACAGGGGCTAACTCCTACGAGCAGTACTTC
CDR3 protein: CASSLLTGANSYEQYF

J gene: TRBJ2-5
clone size: -
D gene: TRBD2
V gene: TRBV29-1
CDR3 DNA: TGCAGCGTTGGTCTAGCGGGGCACCAAGAGACCCAGTACTTC
CDR3 protein: CSVGLAGHQETQYF

J gene: TRBJ2-7
clone size: -
D gene: -
V gene: TRBV19
CDR3 DNA: TGTGCCAGTAGTCCCGAGGGAATTGGGTACGAGCAGTACTTC
CDR3 protein: CASSPEGIGYEQYF

J gene: TRBJ1-1
clone size: -
D gene: -
V gene: TRBV5-6
CDR3 DNA: TGTGCCAGCAGCTCCCCTCGTGGCAGGAACACTGAAGCTTTCTTT
CDR3 protein: CASSSPRGRNTEAFF

J gene: TRBJ1-1
clone size: -
D gene: -
V gene: TRBV19
CDR3 DNA: TGTGCCAGTAGTGACAGACCGAACACTGAAGCTTTCTTT
CDR3 protein: CASSDRPNTEAFF

J gene: TRBJ2-4
clone size: -
D gene: -
V gene: TRBV5-1
CDR3 DNA: TGCGCCAGCAGCTTGGTGTCAGGGGCCAAAAACATTCAGTACTTC
CDR3 protein: CASSLVSGAKNIQYF

J gene: TRBJ2-1
clone size: -
D gene: TRBD2
V gene: TRBV5-4
CDR3 DNA: TGTGCCAGCAGCCTTACTAGCGGGGGGCCGTCGTCCTACAATGAGCAGTTCTTC
CDR3 protein: CASSLTSGGPSSYNEQFF

J gene: TRBJ1-1
clone size: -
D gene: TRBD1
V gene: TRBV2
CDR3 DNA: TGTGCCAGCACCCCCCAGGGGGCCCAAAACACTGAAGCTTTCTTT
CDR3 protein: CASTPQGAQNTEAFF

J gene: TRBJ1-5
clone size: few
D gene: TRBD1
V gene: TRBV6-1
CDR3 DNA: TGTGCCAGCAGTGAATTCCGGGGGACAGGCAATCAGCCCCAGCATTTT
CDR3 protein: CASSEFRGTGNQPQHF

J gene: TRBJ2-1
clone size: -
D gene: TRBD2
V gene: TRBV7-2
CDR3 DNA: TGTGCCAGCAGCTTAGCGGCTAGCGGGGTTCGACGTGAGCAGTTCTTC
CDR3 protein: CASSLAASGVRREQFF

J gene: TRBJ2-1
clone size: -
D gene: TRBD2
V gene: TRBV4-2
CDR3 DNA: TGTGCCAGCAGCCAAGAGAAAGCGGGGGGGCGCTACAATGAGCAGTTCTTC
CDR3 protein: CASSQEKAGGRYNEQFF

J gene: TRBJ1-2
clone size: -
D gene: -
V gene: TRBV6-5
CDR3 DNA: TGTGCCAGCAGTGACCCAGGCAGCTATGGCTACACCTTC
CDR3 protein: CASSDPGSYGYTF

J gene: TRBJ2-1
clone size: few
D gene: TRBD2
V gene: TRBV9
CDR3 DNA: TGTGCCAGCAGCGTGTTAGCGGGGGGGTGGTACAATGAGCAGTTCTTC
CDR3 protein: CASSVLAGGWYNEQFF

J gene: TRBJ2-1
clone size: -
D gene: -
V gene: TRBV13
CDR3 DNA: TGTGCCAGCAGCTTAGAAGGCGGGGAGTCCTACAATGAGCAGTTCTTC
CDR3 protein: CASSLEGGESYNEQFF

J gene: TRBJ1-2
clone size: -
D gene: -
V gene: TRBV19
CDR3 DNA: TGTGCCAGTAGTATCTCAGTCTCTGATTCCTATGGCTACACCTTC
CDR3 protein: CASSISVSDSYGYTF

J gene: TRBJ1-6
clone size: -
D gene: -
V gene: TRBV5-1
CDR3 DNA: TGCGCCAGCAGCCTCGGTGTGGTCACGGATTCACCCCTCCACTTT
CDR3 protein: CASSLGVVTDSPLHF

J gene: TRBJ1-5
clone size: -
D gene: -
V gene: TRBV2
CDR3 DNA: TGTGCCAGCAGTGATGGCGCGGGCACAGGGATCAATCAGCCCCAGCATTTT
CDR3 protein: CASSDGAGTGINQPQHF

J gene: TRBJ1-6
clone size: -
D gene: -
V gene: TRBV28
CDR3 DNA: TGTGCCAGCATCCCATCTAAAATTACAGGGATTAATTCACCCCTCCACTTT
CDR3 protein: CASIPSKITGINSPLHF

J gene: TRBJ2-7
clone size: -
D gene: -
V gene: TRBV6-5
CDR3 DNA: TGTGCCAGCAGTTACTACTCCGAGCAGTACTTC
CDR3 protein: CASSYYSEQYF

J gene: TRBJ2-3
clone size: few
D gene: -
V gene: TRBV29-1
CDR3 DNA: TGCAGCGTTGTCAGAGATACGCAGTATTTT
CDR3 protein: CSVVRDTQYF

J gene: TRBJ1-6
clone size: -
D gene: TRBD1
V gene: TRBV6-1
CDR3 DNA: TGTGCCAGTGACAGGGATAATTCACCCCTCCACTTT
CDR3 protein: CASDRDNSPLHF

J gene: TRBJ2-5
clone size: -
D gene: TRBD2
V gene: TRBV7-3
CDR3 DNA: TGTGCCAGCAGCAAAGAGGGAGGGCAAGAGACCCAGTACTTC
CDR3 protein: CASSKEGGQETQYF

J gene: TRBJ2-7
clone size: few
D gene: -
V gene: TRBV30
CDR3 DNA: TGTGCCTGGAGTGTAGGCGGGACAGAACTCCACGAGCAGTACTTC
CDR3 protein: CAWSVGGTELHEQYF

J gene: TRBJ2-1
clone size: few
D gene: TRBD2
V gene: TRBV6-6
CDR3 DNA: TGTGCCAGCGGTCGGGGGGGTGAGCAGTTCTTC
CDR3 protein: CASGRGGEQFF

J gene: TRBJ1-5
clone size: few
D gene: -
V gene: TRBV4-1
CDR3 DNA: TGCGCCAGCAGCCAAGATTTGGGCAGCCATCAGCCCCAGCATTTT
CDR3 protein: CASSQDLGSHQPQHF

J gene: TRBJ1-1
clone size: -
D gene: -
V gene: TRBV6-5
CDR3 DNA: TGTGCCAGCAGTTACTCGAACCCGGGGAACACTGAAGCTTTCTTT
CDR3 protein: CASSYSNPGNTEAFF

J gene: TRBJ1-2
clone size: few
D gene: TRBD1
V gene: TRBV18
CDR3 DNA: TGTGCCAGCTCGCCGGGACAGGCTAACTATGGCTACACCTTC
CDR3 protein: CASSPGQANYGYTF

J gene: TRBJ1-6
clone size: -
D gene: TRBD1
V gene: TRBV10-2
CDR3 DNA: TGCGCCAGCAGTTTCGACAGGGTTTCACCCCTCCACTTT
CDR3 protein: CASSFDRVSPLHF

J gene: TRBJ2-7
clone size: -
D gene: TRBD1
V gene: TRBV19
CDR3 DNA: TGTGCCAGTAGGACGGACAGGGGAGCCTACGAGCAGTACTTC
CDR3 protein: CASRTDRGAYEQYF

J gene: TRBJ1-5
clone size: once
D gene: -
V gene: TRBV10-3
CDR3 DNA: TGTGCCATCAGTGCAGGGGAGAATCAGCCCCAGCATTTT
CDR3 protein: CAISAGENQPQHF

J gene: TRBJ2-5
clone size: -
D gene: TRBD2
V gene: TRBV5-1
CDR3 DNA: TGCGCCAGCAGCTTGGCGGGGGGGCCACAAGAGACCCAGTACTTC
CDR3 protein: CASSLAGGPQETQYF

J gene: TRBJ2-4
clone size: -
D gene: -
V gene: TRBV7-2
CDR3 DNA: TGTGCCAGCAGCTTAGCGAGGACACAAGCCAAAAACATTCAGTACTTC
CDR3 protein: CASSLARTQAKNIQYF

J gene: TRBJ1-1
clone size: -
D gene: TRBD1
V gene: TRBV19
CDR3 DNA: TGTGCCAGTAGTCCACGAGTCCCGGGACAGGAACGAGCTTTCTTT
CDR3 protein: CASSPRVPGQERAFF

J gene: TRBJ2-5
clone size: -
D gene: -
V gene: TRBV16
CDR3 DNA: TGTGCCAGCAGCCAAGGCAGTCAGAAGACCCAGTACTTC
CDR3 protein: CASSQGSQKTQYF

J gene: TRBJ2-7
clone size: few
D gene: -
V gene: TRBV7-8
CDR3 DNA: TGTGCCAGCAGCGCCTACAGGGTCTCGATCAACGAGCAGTACTTC
CDR3 protein: CASSAYRVSINEQYF

J gene: TRBJ1-4
clone size: -
D gene: -
V gene: TRBV7-9
CDR3 DNA: TGTGCCAGCAGCTCCCGGTCCACTTCAACTAATGAAAAACTGTTTTTT
CDR3 protein: CASSSRSTSTNEKLFF

J gene: TRBJ1-1
clone size: few
D gene: -
V gene: TRBV29-1
CDR3 DNA: TGCAGCGTTGAAGGCAGGGCTGAAGCTTTCTTT
CDR3 protein: CSVEGRAEAFF

J gene: TRBJ1-1
clone size: -
D gene: -
V gene: TRBV19
CDR3 DNA: TGTGCCAGTAGTAGCCCCCGGGTCTACGGGGCTTTCTTT
CDR3 protein: CASSSPRVYGAFF

J gene: TRBJ2-7
clone size: -
D gene: TRBD2
V gene: TRBV30
CDR3 DNA: TGTGCCTGGAGTGTATTGCTAGCGGGAGGCGAGCAGTACTTC
CDR3 protein: CAWSVLLAGGEQYF

J gene: TRBJ2-3
clone size: few
D gene: -
V gene: TRBV7-8
CDR3 DNA: TGTGCCAGCCAACCTCGGGCAGGGGTAAATACGCAGTATTTT
CDR3 protein: CASQPRAGVNTQYF

J gene: TRBJ2-5
clone size: -
D gene: -
V gene: TRBV1
CDR3 DNA: TGCACCAGCCGGGAGACCCAGTACTTC
CDR3 protein: CTSRETQYF

J gene: TRBJ2-3
clone size: -
D gene: TRBD2
V gene: TRBV11-2
CDR3 DNA: TGTGCCAGCAGCCTACTTACTAGCGGGGGCACAGATACGCAGTATTTT
CDR3 protein: CASSLLTSGGTDTQYF

J gene: TRBJ1-2
clone size: -
D gene: -
V gene: TRBV4-1
CDR3 DNA: TGCGCCAGCAGCCAACTTGAGGGTTTAGGCTATGGCTACACCTTC
CDR3 protein: CASSQLEGLGYGYTF

J gene: TRBJ2-4
clone size: -
D gene: -
V gene: TRBV7-9
CDR3 DNA: TGTGCCAGCAGCTTAGCCCTTGGGGTAGGGGGGGATCAGTACTTC
CDR3 protein: CASSLALGVGGDQYF

J gene: TRBJ1-6
clone size: once
D gene: -
V gene: TRBV2
CDR3 DNA: TGTGCCAGCACACGATCCGGGACAACGAATTCACCCCTCCACTTT
CDR3 protein: CASTRSGTTNSPLHF

J gene: TRBJ2-5
clone size: -
D gene: -
V gene: TRBV6-5
CDR3 DNA: TGTGCCAGCAGTCTTGGTTACGGTAGAAAGGAGACCCAGTACTTC
CDR3 protein: CASSLGYGRKETQYF

J gene: TRBJ2-3
clone size: -
D gene: -
V gene: TRBV7-9
CDR3 DNA: TGTGCCAGCAGCTTAGACAGTCGAGATACGCAGTATTTT
CDR3 protein: CASSLDSRDTQYF

J gene: TRBJ2-6
clone size: -
D gene: -
V gene: TRBV9
CDR3 DNA: TGTGCCAGCAGCCCCGCGGGCTCTGGGGCCAACGTCCTGACTTTC
CDR3 protein: CASSPAGSGANVLTF

J gene: TRBJ2-7
clone size: -
D gene: TRBD1
V gene: TRBV5-1
CDR3 DNA: TGCGCCAGCAGCTTTCCACCCCCCTTAGGGGGCATCTCCTACGAGCAGTACTTC
CDR3 protein: CASSFPPPLGGISYEQYF

J gene: TRBJ2-1
clone size: once
D gene: -
V gene: TRBV30
CDR3 DNA: TGTGCCTGGAGCCTGGGCACTGACAATGAGCAGTTCTTC
CDR3 protein: CAWSLGTDNEQFF

J gene: TRBJ1-5
clone size: few
D gene: -
V gene: TRBV29-1
CDR3 DNA: TGCAGCGTTGGCGGTCTTAATCAGCCCCAGCATTTT
CDR3 protein: CSVGGLNQPQHF

J gene: TRBJ1-1
clone size: -
D gene: TRBD1
V gene: TRBV19
CDR3 DNA: TGTGCCAGTCGGGACAGTCCTCTGAACACTGAAGCTTTCTTT
CDR3 protein: CASRDSPLNTEAFF